Described below is a single T cell receptor beta chain sequence and its context. Germline CDR1 is SGHDT and CDR2 is YYEEEE. J lost 2 bases, V lost 4 bases, and 14 bases had no gene match. This CDR3 spans 18 amino acids. A multiplex PCR was run with 60 Vbeta primers and 13 Jbeta primers. Sequencing used immunoSEQ multiplex PCR; TCRdb keeps in-frame clones, though not all of them. Here the sample spans some 120,000 clones, about 76% being singletons. The data derive from a study of cytomegalovirus exposure and HLA in healthy donors. The receptor was isolated from a woman between 40 and 55 years old in good health and CMV-seronegative. Material for sequencing was PBMCs. This chain uses TRBV5-6 with TRBJ2-1; 8 bases are shared with TRBD2. The CDR3 region has the DNA TGTGCCAGCAGCCCAATTCCCCTTGCGGGGGGTCCCTACAATGAGCAGTTCTTC. This translates into CASSPIPLAGGPYNEQFF.